A selection of T cell receptor beta chains follows, all from one sample in a study of PD-1 blockade in classical Hodgkin lymphoma. Sequencing was performed with immunoSEQ multiplex PCR; in TCRdb, only in-frame clones are kept and a portion is missing. The data show about 20,000 clones, with around 76% seen just once and 20% held by the top ten. This material consisted of peripheral blood mononuclear cells (PBMCs), taken before the fourth cycle of nivolumab. The source is a human donor with classical Hodgkin lymphoma. CDR3s include the opening cysteine and the closing phenylalanine or tryptophan. Each record gives: D gene, J gene, clone size, V gene, CDR3 protein, CDR3 DNA. A D gene is named only where the DNA matches it firmly. Only part of the rows carry a size: once, few, many, or a class if the clone is expanded.

>-|TRBJ1-5|-|TRBV6-6
CASSYSAIQPQHF
TGTGCCAGCAGTTACTCGGCAATTCAGCCCCAGCATTTT
>TRBD1|TRBJ2-3|-|TRBV5-5
CASSSDRGLNTDTQYF
TGTGCCAGCAGCTCCGACAGGGGGCTCAACACAGATACGCAGTATTTT
>-|TRBJ2-1|once|TRBV19
CASTDRGLAPSYNEQFF
TGTGCCAGTACCGACAGGGGACTAGCCCCATCCTACAATGAGCAGTTCTTC
>-|TRBJ2-1|-|TRBV6-6
CASRLGSLGNEQFF
TGTGCCAGCAGGCTGGGTTCGTTGGGGAATGAGCAGTTCTTC
>-|TRBJ2-7|-|TRBV7-6
CASSQDQPYEQYF
TGTGCCAGCAGCCAGGACCAGCCCTACGAGCAGTACTTC
>-|TRBJ2-1|-|TRBV19
CASSGVFEQFF
TGTGCCAGTTCCGGGGTCTTTGAGCAGTTCTTC
>TRBD2|TRBJ2-3|few|TRBV9
CASSVGLAGGTDTQYF
TGTGCCAGCAGCGTAGGACTAGCGGGGGGCACAGATACGCAGTATTTT
>-|TRBJ2-1|-|TRBV7-6
CASSLVGVFTYNEQFF
TGTGCCAGCAGCTTAGTCGGGGTCTTTACCTACAATGAGCAGTTCTTC
>TRBD1|TRBJ1-5|once|TRBV5-6
CASSPQGGGQPQHF
TGTGCCAGCAGCCCCCAGGGGGGTGGTCAGCCCCAGCATTTT
>TRBD2|TRBJ2-1|few|TRBV5-1
CASSQGLAGAMLRYNEQFF
TGCGCCAGCAGCCAGGGACTAGCGGGGGCCATGCTAAGATACAATGAGCAGTTCTTC
>TRBD1|TRBJ2-1|-|TRBV5-1
CASSLAPGQGYNEQFF
TGCGCCAGCAGCTTGGCCCCGGGACAGGGATACAATGAGCAGTTCTTC
>-|TRBJ2-3|-|TRBV5-1
CASRLTPSQITDTQYF
TGCGCCAGCAGGCTGACCCCGTCTCAGATCACAGATACGCAGTATTTT